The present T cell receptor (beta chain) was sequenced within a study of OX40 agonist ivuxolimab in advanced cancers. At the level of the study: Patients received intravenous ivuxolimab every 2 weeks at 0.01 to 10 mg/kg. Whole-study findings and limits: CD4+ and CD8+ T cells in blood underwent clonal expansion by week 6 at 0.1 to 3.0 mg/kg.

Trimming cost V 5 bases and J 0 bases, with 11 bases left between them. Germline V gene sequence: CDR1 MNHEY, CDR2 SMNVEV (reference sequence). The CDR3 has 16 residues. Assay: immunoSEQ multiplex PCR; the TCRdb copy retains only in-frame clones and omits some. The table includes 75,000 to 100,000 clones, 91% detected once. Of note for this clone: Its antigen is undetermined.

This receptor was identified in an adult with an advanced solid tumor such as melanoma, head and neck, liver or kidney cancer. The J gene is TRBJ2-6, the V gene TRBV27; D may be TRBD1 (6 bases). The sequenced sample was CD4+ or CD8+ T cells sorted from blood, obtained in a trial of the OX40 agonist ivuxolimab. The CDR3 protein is CASSADRYSGANVLTF. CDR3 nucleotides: TGTGCCAGCAGTGCCGACAGGTACTCTGGGGCCAACGTCCTGACTTTC.